Listed below are T cell receptor beta chains from one sample, sequenced in a study of T cell changes during pregnancy in multiple sclerosis. Repertoires were generated with immunoSEQ multiplex PCR, while TCRdb's copy carries only in-frame clones and drops some. The sample records roughly 70,000 clones, around 92% being singletons. Sequences were derived from peripheral blood, sampled before pregnancy. The source is a female donor with multiple sclerosis, enrolled in a pregnancy study. Each CDR3 is given with its conserved first and last residue. The D gene is left open where the match is weak. Only part of the rows carry a size: once, few, many, or a class if the clone is expanded.

CDR3	DNA	D	size	J	V
CASSTDRGKTEAFF	TGTGCCAGCAGCACGGACAGGGGGAAGACTGAAGCTTTCTTT	TRBD1	.	TRBJ1-1	TRBV6-5
CASRVRGFSYNEQFF	TGTGCCAGCAGGGTGCGGGGCTTCTCCTACAATGAGCAGTTCTTC	.	.	TRBJ2-1	TRBV27
CASSLARVTDTQYF	TGTGCCAGCAGCTTGGCCAGGGTCACAGATACGCAGTATTTT	.	.	TRBJ2-3	TRBV5-6
CASSPLTGANQPQHF	TGTGCCAGTAGTCCGCTCACAGGGGCCAATCAGCCCCAGCATTTT	TRBD1	once	TRBJ1-5	TRBV19
CASSADRANQPQHF	TGTGCCAGTAGCGCGGACAGGGCCAATCAGCCCCAGCATTTT	TRBD1	.	TRBJ1-5	TRBV19
CAWSVSGGSYEQYF	TGTGCCTGGAGTGTTAGCGGAGGGTCCTACGAGCAGTACTTC	.	.	TRBJ2-7	TRBV30
CASLGQGVSPVTGELFF	TGTGCCAGCCTAGGACAGGGGGTGTCACCGGTCACCGGGGAGCTGTTTTTT	TRBD1	.	TRBJ2-2	TRBV2
CASRGLGLSGEAFF	TGTGCCAGCAGGGGTTTGGGGCTTTCGGGTGAAGCTTTCTTT	.	once	TRBJ1-1	TRBV25-1
CASSQDGLVLDPQHF	TGCGCCAGCAGCCAAGATGGGCTGGTCCTTGATCCCCAGCATTTT	.	.	TRBJ1-5	TRBV4-3
CASSQETGTGSYEQYF	TGCGCCAGCAGCCAAGAGACGGGGACAGGGTCCTACGAGCAGTACTTC	TRBD1	.	TRBJ2-7	TRBV4-3
CASSAPGHFSGNTIYF	TGTGCCAGTAGCGCTCCGGGACACTTCTCTGGAAACACCATATATTTT	.	.	TRBJ1-3	TRBV19
CASRPLEGDRGELFF	TGTGCCAGCAGACCCCTAGAGGGAGATCGCGGGGAGCTGTTTTTT	.	.	TRBJ2-2	TRBV28
CASSSFTGPRRNEQYF	TGTGCCAGCAGCTCCTTCACAGGGCCCAGAAGGAACGAGCAGTACTTC	.	.	TRBJ2-7	TRBV7-9
CASNPVSLAGEDGTDTQYF	TGTGCCAGCAACCCAGTATCACTAGCGGGAGAGGATGGGACAGATACGCAGTATTTT	TRBD2	.	TRBJ2-3	TRBV7-9
CSGLPAGQETQYF	TGCAGCGGCCTACCTGCGGGACAGGAGACCCAGTACTTC	.	.	TRBJ2-5	TRBV29-1
CASTLRLRETGNTIYF	TGTGCCAGCACTCTCCGCCTAAGGGAGACTGGAAACACCATATATTTT	.	.	TRBJ1-3	TRBV5-5
CASSPPGRGNEQFF	TGTGCCAGCAGCCCGCCCGGGAGGGGAAATGAGCAGTTCTTC	TRBD2	once	TRBJ2-1	TRBV11-2
CAISRGTLMNTEAFF	TGTGCCATCTCAAGGGGCACTTTGATGAACACTGAAGCTTTCTTT	.	once	TRBJ1-1	TRBV28
CASSLQTSGTGELFF	TGTGCCAGCAGCTTGCAGACTAGCGGCACCGGGGAGCTGTTTTTT	TRBD2	.	TRBJ2-2	TRBV5-6
CSVTRETQYF	TGCAGCGTTACTAGAGAGACCCAGTACTTC	.	.	TRBJ2-5	TRBV29-1
CASSLGQGSSYEQYF	TGTGCCAGCAGCTTAGGGCAGGGGAGCTCCTACGAGCAGTACTTC	.	once	TRBJ2-7	TRBV13
CASSGATGSNEQFF	TGTGCCAGCAGTGGGGCGACAGGGTCGAATGAGCAGTTCTTC	TRBD1	.	TRBJ2-1	TRBV2
CASSRKGATTTYEQYF	TGTGCCAGCAGTCGAAAGGGGGCAACGACTACCTACGAGCAGTACTTC	TRBD1	.	TRBJ2-7	TRBV14
CGTRDRQYTEAFF	TGTGGAACCCGGGACAGGCAATACACTGAAGCTTTCTTT	TRBD1	few	TRBJ1-1	TRBV19
CSVEGGGKGFGFF	TGCAGCGTTGAGGGGGGAGGTAAGGGCTTTGGGTTCTTC	.	.	TRBJ2-1	TRBV29-1
CASSKAGPYNEQFF	TGTGCCAGCAGTAAAGCGGGACCCTACAATGAGCAGTTCTTC	TRBD2	.	TRBJ2-1	TRBV27
CASSLRGLPGQRYNEQFF	TGTGCCAGCAGCTTGCGCGGGCTACCGGGACAGCGTTACAATGAGCAGTTCTTC	TRBD1	.	TRBJ2-1	TRBV7-2
CASSPVREGGTDTQYF	TGTGCCAGCAGTCCCGTCCGGGAGGGCGGCACAGATACGCAGTATTTT	TRBD2	.	TRBJ2-3	TRBV6-6
CASSISGLAFQETQYF	TGTGCCAGTAGTATCTCGGGACTAGCATTCCAAGAGACCCAGTACTTC	TRBD2	.	TRBJ2-5	TRBV19
CAISESGKGPYNEQFF	TGTGCCATCAGTGAGTCGGGGAAGGGGCCCTACAATGAGCAGTTCTTC	.	.	TRBJ2-1	TRBV10-3
CASSSTLSGNTIYF	TGTGCCAGCAGTTCTACGCTCTCTGGAAACACCATATATTTT	.	once	TRBJ1-3	TRBV6-5
CASSQVGGISASGYTF	TGTGCCAGCAGCCAAGTGGGGGGAATTAGCGCCTCTGGCTACACCTTC	.	.	TRBJ1-2	TRBV14
CASSESRVNTEAFF	TGTGCCAGCAGTGAATCCAGGGTGAACACTGAAGCTTTCTTT	.	.	TRBJ1-1	TRBV25-1
CASSGWTATEKLFF	TGTGCCAGCAGCGGCTGGACAGCGACTGAAAAACTGTTTTTT	.	once	TRBJ1-4	TRBV11-2
CASSLRAGFYEQFF	TGCGCCAGCAGCTTGAGGGCAGGGTTCTATGAGCAGTTCTTC	.	.	TRBJ2-1	TRBV5-1
CASSYPEGLNYGYTF	TGTGCCAGCAGCTACCCCGAGGGCTTAAACTATGGCTACACCTTC	.	.	TRBJ1-2	TRBV28
CASSREQGTQPQHF	TGTGCCAGTAGCCGAGAACAGGGAACCCAGCCCCAGCATTTT	.	.	TRBJ1-5	TRBV19
CASSPRTDTDTQYF	TGTGCCAGCAGCCCACGGACAGACACAGATACGCAGTATTTT	.	.	TRBJ2-3	TRBV9
CAWSVRSSGFSYEQYF	TGTGCCTGGAGTGTACGATCTAGCGGATTCTCCTACGAGCAGTACTTC	TRBD2	.	TRBJ2-7	TRBV30
CASSGQAGTVTGRPEKLFF	TGTGCCAGCAGCGGTCAGGCCGGGACAGTGACCGGTCGGCCTGAAAAACTGTTTTTT	TRBD1	.	TRBJ1-4	TRBV9
CASTARTGVGNTIYF	TGTGCCAGTACCGCAAGGACCGGGGTCGGAAACACCATATATTTT	.	.	TRBJ1-3	TRBV19
CASSFTLARDDEQYF	TGTGCCAGCAGCTTTACGCTAGCGCGAGATGACGAGCAGTACTTC	.	.	TRBJ2-7	TRBV7-9
CASSPEQGNKEKLFF	TGTGCCAGCTCACCGGAACAGGGGAATAAGGAAAAACTGTTTTTT	TRBD1	.	TRBJ1-4	TRBV18
CASSHGGHRNTGELFF	TGCGCCAGCAGCCACGGGGGGCATAGGAACACCGGGGAGCTGTTTTTT	.	.	TRBJ2-2	TRBV4-3